These 28 T cell receptor beta chains were all obtained from the same sample, sequenced in a study of shared clonotypes between healthy human individuals. TCRdb's copy holds only in-frame clones and misses some; the assay was immunoSEQ multiplex PCR. The profile shows about 460,000 clones, more than 70% of them singletons. The sample taken for sequencing was PBMCs. The source of these receptors is a woman aged 35 to 49 in good health. Some clones in this sample may be carry-over from other donors' samples.

V usage is TRBV5-1 and J usage is TRBJ1-1, with no clear D. Trimming cost V 0 bases and J 2 bases, with 11 bases left between them. The CDR3 length is 15 residues. Germline V CDR1 and CDR2: SGHRS, YFSETQ. CDR3 nucleotides: TGCGCCAGCAGCTTGGGAGTCCTCGGCAACACTGAAGCTTTCTTT. As protein: CASSLGVLGNTEAFF.

This clone has only a few counts. CDR3 bases: TGTGCCAGCAGCTTATCGTTTAGGCAGGGGAGTGAAAAACTGTTTTTT. Protein product: CASSLSFRQGSEKLFF. The gene calls are TRBV7-9 and TRBJ1-4, with D possibly TRBD1 on 6 matching bases. This CDR3 contains 16 residues. Germline CDR1 SEHNR, CDR2 FQNEAQ (reference sequence). The V and J ends lost 2 bases and 7 bases respectively, with 17 bases between them.

The V and J genes are TRBV18 and TRBJ2-5; D gene unclear. CDR1 and CDR2 from the germline V gene are KGHSH and LQKENI. V was pared by 4 bases and J by 6 bases, with 15 bases between. The CDR3 runs 14 residues. DNA for the CDR3: TGTGCCAGCTCACTAGAGGACGCGCGGAAGACCCAGTACTTC. Translation: CASSLEDARKTQYF.

V gene TRBV11-2 combines with J gene TRBJ2-7, with 8 bases that match TRBD2. This CDR3 comprises 15 residues. V lost 3 bases to trimming and J lost 4 bases; unmatched junction nucleotides: 8. Germline V gene data show CDR1 as SGHAT and CDR2 as FQNNGV. CDR3 in DNA: TGTGCCAGCAGCTTCCTCCTGGCGGGAGGATACGAGCAGTACTTC. Its protein product is CASSFLLAGGYEQYF.

The chain is built from TRBV2 and TRBJ2-2, with D maybe TRBD1 (6 bases). The germline gives CDR1 SNHLY, CDR2 FYNNEI. The ends were cut back, 7 bases at V and 3 bases at J, with 9 bases in the middle. The CDR3 is 13 residues long. In nucleotides, the CDR3 is TGTGCCAGCACTGCAGGGGACACCGGGGAGCTGTTTTTT. It specifies CASTAGDTGELFF.

The chain has TRBV10-3 and TRBJ2-1, with 14 bases fitting TRBD2. CDR1 is ENHRY, CDR2 SYGVKD, per germline. V trimming: 5 bases; J trimming: 8 bases; junction bases outside the gene matches: 11. The CDR3 is 17 amino acids. The CDR3 DNA sequence: TGTGCCATCAGTAGCGGGACTAGCGGGAGTAGTGTCTATGAGCAGTTCTTC. Its protein product is CAISSGTSGSSVYEQFF.

The genes are TRBV27 and TRBJ1-5, with a weak D call TRBD1 (5 bases). With 5 bases removed from V and 3 bases from J, the gap between germline ends came to 11 bases. In germline, CDR1 is MNHEY, CDR2 SMNVEV (reference sequence). The CDR3 loop spans 14 amino acids. Written as DNA, the CDR3 is TGTGCCAGCAGTCCAGGGACTGTCAATCAGCCCCAGCATTTT. It encodes CASSPGTVNQPQHF.

Only a few counts were recorded for this clone. The J gene is TRBJ2-3, the V gene TRBV25-1; TRBD2 agrees at 9 bases. Germline trimming cut 3 bases from V and 4 bases from J; bases unmatched to any gene: 5. This CDR3 has 15 residues. The V gene's germline CDR1 is MGHDK and CDR2 SYGVNS. This CDR3 is CASSDFSGSADTQYF. The CDR3 DNA follows: TGTGCCAGCAGTGATTTTAGCGGGAGCGCAGATACGCAGTATTTT.

There are a few counts of this clone. This sample includes further DNA sequences coding for the same CDR3. This sequence joins TRBV5-4 and TRBJ2-7; no clear D. The CDR3 extends over 14 amino acids. Trimming cost V 4 bases and J 0 bases, with 11 bases left between them. Germline lookup yields CDR1 SGHNT and CDR2 YYREEE (reference sequence). CDR3 residues: CASSPTGVSYEQYF. The CDR3 region has the DNA TGTGCCAGCAGCCCGACGGGCGTCTCCTACGAGCAGTACTTC.

In its sample, this clone was seen a few times. The CDR3 here is CASGSRAGNEQFF. The DNA of the CDR3 is TGCGCCAGCGGTTCCCGGGCCGGCAATGAGCAGTTCTTC. The chain carries TRBV4-3 and TRBJ2-1; D remains unclear. The V end lost 8 bases, the J end lost 6 bases, and 14 bases lay between the germline ends. Germline V gene sequence: CDR1 LGHNA, CDR2 YSLEER. The CDR3 has 13 residues.

The chain has TRBV5-6 and TRBJ1-1; a weak D match, TRBD1 (5 bases). The CDR3 runs 14 residues. Trimming left V 6 bases short and J 6 bases short, with 18 bases between. Germline assignment: CDR1 SGHDT and CDR2 YYEEEE. The CDR3 protein is CASTRTLRGAEAFF. The CDR3 DNA reads TGTGCCAGCACCCGGACTCTTCGGGGGGCTGAAGCTTTCTTT.

This rearrangement joins TRBV5-1 to TRBJ2-7; TRBD1 or TRBD2 may be the D gene (6 bases each). V was cut by 4 bases and J by 2 bases, with 13 bases left in between. Germline V gene data show CDR1 as SGHRS and CDR2 as YFSETQ. This CDR3 is 14 amino acids long. CDR3 sequence: CASSRGDGAYEQYF. The CDR3, as DNA: TGCGCCAGCAGCAGGGGGGACGGGGCCTACGAGCAGTACTTC.

This clone was detected ten times or more. The chain links TRBV4-3 to TRBJ2-6, with a weak D call TRBD1 (6 bases). Looked up from germline, CDR1 is LGHNA and CDR2 is YSLEER. Trimming stripped 0 bases from V and 4 bases from J, with 10 bases between. The CDR3 sequence is 16 residues long. The CDR3 sequence: CASSQDAGVGANVLTF. CDR3 DNA: TGCGCCAGCAGCCAAGATGCAGGGGTCGGGGCCAACGTCCTGACTTTC.

This clone turned up a few times. The rearrangement joins TRBV5-4 to TRBJ1-4; 7 bases map to TRBD1. Germline CDR1 is SGHNT and CDR2 is YYREEE (reference sequence). V shed 10 bases, J shed 6 bases, and the junction held 9 bases outside the gene matches. CDR3 length: 13 residues. CDR3 bases: TGTGCCTGCTCAGGGGGATTAGATGAAAAACTGTTTTTT. Residues: CACSGGLDEKLFF.

This clone occurred a few times. The chain recombines TRBV5-5 with TRBJ2-1, with 8 positions matching TRBD2. J lost 4 bases, V lost 4 bases, and 10 bases had no gene match. In germline, CDR1 is SGHKS, CDR2 YYEKEE (reference sequence). The CDR3 totals 16 residues. The CDR3 loop is CASSPTSARTYNEQFF. The CDR3 DNA is TGTGCCAGCAGCCCGACTAGCGCGAGAACGTACAATGAGCAGTTCTTC. The variable domain in full, completed from reference TRBV5-5 and TRBJ2-1, reads DAGVTQSPTHLIKTRGQQVTLRCSPISGHKSVSWYQQVLGQGPQFIFQYYEKEERGRGNFPDRFSARQFPNYSSELNVNALLLGDSALYLCASSPTSARTYNEQFFGPGTRLTVL.

This clone occurred once. This may come from a read error, since a much larger clone is one base off. V usage is TRBV29-1 and J usage is TRBJ2-7; D tentatively reads TRBD1 or TRBD2 (5 bases each). The CDR3 has 12 amino acids. Germline loops: CDR1 SQVTM, CDR2 ANQGSEA. The CDR3 sequence is CSGRDGAYERYF. In DNA, the CDR3 is TGCAGCGGCCGGGACGGAGCCTACGAGCGGTACTTC.

This clone appeared once. V and J are TRBV28 and TRBJ1-1; D is unresolved. V was clipped by 4 bases and J by 1 base, with 13 bases between them. CDR3 size: 15 residues. CDR1 MDHEN and CDR2 SYDVKM come from the germline V gene. CDR3 loop: CASSWGTMGNTEAFF. The CDR3 DNA reads TGTGCCAGCAGTTGGGGAACAATGGGGAACACTGAAGCTTTCTTT.

This clone occurred once. This rearrangement joins TRBV30 to TRBJ1-3; TRBD1 is a possible D gene (6 bases). This CDR3 spans 15 amino acids. V was cut by 4 bases and J by 2 bases, with 15 bases left in between. Looked up from germline, CDR1 is GTSNPN and CDR2 is SVGIG (reference sequence). The CDR3 DNA reads as TGTGCCTGGACCCCTCCAGGGGTTACTGGAAACACCATATATTTT. As protein: CAWTPPGVTGNTIYF. Drawing the rest from reference TRBV30 and TRBJ1-3, the complete variable domain is SQTIHQWPATLVQPVGSPLSLECTVEGTSNPNLYWYRQAAGRGLQLLFYSVGIGQISSEVPQNLSASRPQDRQFILSSKKLLLSDSGFYLCAWTPPGVTGNTIYFGEGSWLTVV.

V usage is TRBV4-3 and J usage is TRBJ1-3; D gene unclear. The CDR3 runs 17 residues. Looked up from germline, CDR1 is LGHNA and CDR2 is YSLEER. Trimming took 0 bases from V and 3 from J, leaving 15 bases between them. DNA for the CDR3: TGCGCCAGCAGCCAAGACTGGTACGGGCCGGGTGGAAACACCATATATTTT. Its protein product is CASSQDWYGPGGNTIYF.

The chain uses TRBV4-2 and TRBJ1-4, with 7 bases fitting TRBD1. In germline, CDR1 is LGHNA, CDR2 YNFKEQ. This CDR3 has 17 residues. J gave up 0 bases and V 1 base, and 5 bases lay outside the gene matches. CDR3 in amino acids: CASSQGWTGATNEKLFF. The CDR3 DNA is TGTGCCAGCAGCCAAGGATGGACAGGAGCAACTAATGAAAAACTGTTTTTT.

This chain joins TRBV4-1 and TRBJ2-1, with D uncertain. The CDR3 runs 16 residues. Germline V gives CDR1 MGHRA, CDR2 YSYEKL. V was pared by 3 bases and J by 5 bases, with 17 bases between. In nucleotides, the CDR3 is TGCGCCAGCAGCCACGACCCGCAACCCCGCCACAATGAGCAGTTCTTC. Amino acids: CASSHDPQPRHNEQFF.

The rearrangement joins TRBV18 to TRBJ2-5; D is ambiguous. Trimming left V 2 bases short and J 2 bases short, with 6 bases between. The CDR3 is 13 amino acids. Germline-derived CDR1 and CDR2 are KGHSH and LQKENI. CDR3: CASSPVKQETQYF. CDR3 DNA: TGTGCCAGCTCACCAGTTAAACAAGAGACCCAGTACTTC.

This chain joins TRBV7-6 and TRBJ1-5; D is unresolved. V was shortened by 2 bases and J by 6 bases, with 8 bases between the two germline ends. The CDR3 sequence is 13 residues long. Germline V lookup: CDR1 SGHVS, CDR2 FNYEAQ. The DNA of the CDR3 is TGTGCCAGCAGCTTATCCCAGTCTCAGCCCCAGCATTTT. This gives the protein CASSLSQSQPQHF.

Turning to this clone: The sample carries other DNA sequences with the same CDR3. The chain carries TRBV30 and TRBJ1-1, with unresolved D. V shed 0 bases and J shed 0 bases, with 5 bases lying between them. Per the germline V gene, CDR1 is GTSNPN and CDR2 is SVGIG (reference sequence). The CDR3 has 13 residues. The CDR3 DNA reads TGTGCCTGGAGTGTGGGCCTGAACACTGAAGCTTTCTTT. Translation: CAWSVGLNTEAFF.

To note about this clone: A far larger clone is off by one base, so a read error is likely. This sequence joins TRBV7-9 and TRBJ2-4, with D possibly being TRBD1 or TRBD2 (5 bases each). CDR1 and CDR2 (germline): SEHNR, FQNEAQ (reference sequence). The CDR3 extends over 16 amino acids. This CDR3 reads CASSLGAGLARNIQYF. CDR3 nucleotides: TGTGCCAGCAGCTTAGGGGCAGGGCTAGCCAGAAACATTCAGTACTTC.

The chain recombines TRBV5-1 with TRBJ2-7; maybe TRBD1 (6 bases). The CDR3 has 13 amino acids. The V gene lost 5 bases and the J gene lost 3 bases, with 12 bases spanning the gap. Per germline, CDR1 SGHRS and CDR2 YFSETQ. The CDR3 reads CASRSGTYYEQYF. The CDR3 nucleotides are TGCGCCAGCAGGTCCGGGACATACTACGAGCAGTACTTC. The whole variable domain, remainder taken from reference TRBV5-1 and TRBJ2-7, is KAGVTQTPRYLIKTRGQQVTLSCSPISGHRSVSWYQQTPGQGLQFLFEYFSETQRNKGNFPGRFSGRQFSNSRSEMNVSTLELGDSALYLCASRSGTYYEQYFGPGTRLTVT.

The chain links TRBV27 to TRBJ2-2; no firm D call. Trimming pared 5 bases from V and 6 bases from J, leaving 10 bases between. Germline V gives CDR1 MNHEY, CDR2 SMNVEV (reference sequence). The CDR3 consists of 13 residues. CDR3 sequence reads: CASSPLLSGELFF. As DNA, the CDR3 is TGTGCCAGCAGTCCCCTCCTCTCCGGGGAGCTGTTTTTT.

The chain joins TRBV11-3 to TRBJ2-3, with 8 nucleotides matching TRBD1. V gave up 1 base and J gave up 9 bases; unmatched junction bases: 6. The CDR3 sequence is 14 residues long. Germline assignment: CDR1 SGHNT and CDR2 YENEEA. CDR3 DNA sequence: TGTGCCAGCAGCTTAGGGGGGACAGGCGACACGCAGTATTTT. It is translated as CASSLGGTGDTQYF.